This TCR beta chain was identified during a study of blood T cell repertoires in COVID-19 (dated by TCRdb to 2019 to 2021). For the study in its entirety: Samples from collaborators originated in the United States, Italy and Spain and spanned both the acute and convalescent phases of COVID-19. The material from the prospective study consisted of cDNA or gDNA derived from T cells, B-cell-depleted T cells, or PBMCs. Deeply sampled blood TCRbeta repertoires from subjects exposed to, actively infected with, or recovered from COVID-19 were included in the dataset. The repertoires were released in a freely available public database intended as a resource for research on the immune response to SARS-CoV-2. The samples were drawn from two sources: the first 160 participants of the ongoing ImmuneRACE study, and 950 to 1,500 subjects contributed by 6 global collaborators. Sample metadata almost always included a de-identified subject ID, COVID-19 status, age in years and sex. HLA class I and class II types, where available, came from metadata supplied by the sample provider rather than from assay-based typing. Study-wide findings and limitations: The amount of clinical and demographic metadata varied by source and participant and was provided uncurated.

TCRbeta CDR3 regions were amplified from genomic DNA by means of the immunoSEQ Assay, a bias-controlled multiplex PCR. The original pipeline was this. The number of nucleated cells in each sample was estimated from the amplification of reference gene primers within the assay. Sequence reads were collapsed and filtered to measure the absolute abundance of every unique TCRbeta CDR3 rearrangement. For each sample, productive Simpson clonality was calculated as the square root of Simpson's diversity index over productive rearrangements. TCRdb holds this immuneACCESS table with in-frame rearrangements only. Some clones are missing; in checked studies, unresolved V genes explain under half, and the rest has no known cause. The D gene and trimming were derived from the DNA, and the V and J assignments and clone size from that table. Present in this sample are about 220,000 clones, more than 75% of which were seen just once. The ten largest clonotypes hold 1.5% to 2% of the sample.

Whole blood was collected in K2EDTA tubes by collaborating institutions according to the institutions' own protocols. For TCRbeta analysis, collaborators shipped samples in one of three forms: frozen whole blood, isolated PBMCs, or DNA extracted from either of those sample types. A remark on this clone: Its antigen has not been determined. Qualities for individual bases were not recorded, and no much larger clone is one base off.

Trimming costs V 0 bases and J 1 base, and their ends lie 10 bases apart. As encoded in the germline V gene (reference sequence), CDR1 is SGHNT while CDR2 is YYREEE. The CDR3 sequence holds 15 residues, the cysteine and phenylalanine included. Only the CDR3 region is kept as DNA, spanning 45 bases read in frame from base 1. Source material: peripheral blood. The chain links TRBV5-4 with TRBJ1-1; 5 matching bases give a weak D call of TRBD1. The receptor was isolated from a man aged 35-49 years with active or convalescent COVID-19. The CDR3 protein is CASSLAKQGNTEAFF. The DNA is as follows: TGTGCCAGCAGCTTGGCCAAGCAGGGGAACACTGAAGCTTTCTTT.